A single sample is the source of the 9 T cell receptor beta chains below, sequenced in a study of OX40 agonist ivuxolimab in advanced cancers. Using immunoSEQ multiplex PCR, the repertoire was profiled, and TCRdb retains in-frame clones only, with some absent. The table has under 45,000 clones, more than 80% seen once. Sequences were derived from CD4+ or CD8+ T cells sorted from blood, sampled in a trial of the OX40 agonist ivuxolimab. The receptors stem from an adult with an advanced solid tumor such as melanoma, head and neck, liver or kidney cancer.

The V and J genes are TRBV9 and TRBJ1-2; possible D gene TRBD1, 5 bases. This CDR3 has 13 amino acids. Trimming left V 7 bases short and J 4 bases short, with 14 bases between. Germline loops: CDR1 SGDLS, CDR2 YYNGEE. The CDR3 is CASSAGGLYGYTF. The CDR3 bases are TGTGCCAGCTCTGCGGGGGGACTCTATGGCTACACCTTC.

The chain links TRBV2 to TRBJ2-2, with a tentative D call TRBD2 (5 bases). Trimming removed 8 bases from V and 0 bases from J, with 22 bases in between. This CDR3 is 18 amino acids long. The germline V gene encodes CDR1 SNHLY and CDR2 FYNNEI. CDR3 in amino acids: CASVVGGPGSANTGELFF. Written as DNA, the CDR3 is TGTGCCAGCGTAGTAGGAGGCCCCGGGTCAGCGAACACCGGGGAGCTGTTTTTT.

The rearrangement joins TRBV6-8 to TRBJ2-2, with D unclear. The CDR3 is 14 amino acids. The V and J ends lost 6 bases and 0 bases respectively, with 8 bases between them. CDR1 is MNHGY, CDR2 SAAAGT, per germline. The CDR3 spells CASSSTSNTGELFF. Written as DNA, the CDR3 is TGTGCCAGCAGCTCGACATCGAACACCGGGGAGCTGTTTTTT.

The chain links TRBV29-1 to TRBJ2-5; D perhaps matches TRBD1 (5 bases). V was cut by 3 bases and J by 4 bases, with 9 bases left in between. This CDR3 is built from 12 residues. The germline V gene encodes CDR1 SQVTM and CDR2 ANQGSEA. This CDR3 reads CSVEGPAETQYF. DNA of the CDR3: TGCAGCGTTGAGGGGCCTGCAGAGACCCAGTACTTC.

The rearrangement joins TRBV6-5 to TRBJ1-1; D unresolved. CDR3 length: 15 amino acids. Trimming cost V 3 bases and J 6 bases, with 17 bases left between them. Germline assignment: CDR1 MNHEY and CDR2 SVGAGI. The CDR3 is CASSYRGSVRAEAFF. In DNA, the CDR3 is TGTGCCAGCAGTTATCGGGGTTCAGTAAGGGCTGAAGCTTTCTTT.

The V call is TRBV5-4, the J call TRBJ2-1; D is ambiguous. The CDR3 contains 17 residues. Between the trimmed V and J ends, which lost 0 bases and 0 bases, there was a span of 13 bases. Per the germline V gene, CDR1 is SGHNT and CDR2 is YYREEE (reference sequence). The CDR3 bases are TGTGCCAGCAGCTTGGGCACGCGCAAAAGCTCCTACAATGAGCAGTTCTTC. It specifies CASSLGTRKSSYNEQFF.

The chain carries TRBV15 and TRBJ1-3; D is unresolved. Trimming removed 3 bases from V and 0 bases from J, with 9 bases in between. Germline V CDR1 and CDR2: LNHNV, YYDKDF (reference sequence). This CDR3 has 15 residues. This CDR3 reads CATSSRRSSGNTIYF. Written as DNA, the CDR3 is TGTGCCACCAGCAGCAGACGATCCTCTGGAAACACCATATATTTT. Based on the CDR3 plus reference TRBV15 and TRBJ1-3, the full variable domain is DAMVIQNPRYQVTQFGKPVTLSCSQTLNHNVMYWYQQKSSQAPKLLFHYYDKDFNNEADTPDNFQSRRPNTSFCFLDIRSPGLGDTAMYLCATSSRRSSGNTIYFGEGSWLTVV.

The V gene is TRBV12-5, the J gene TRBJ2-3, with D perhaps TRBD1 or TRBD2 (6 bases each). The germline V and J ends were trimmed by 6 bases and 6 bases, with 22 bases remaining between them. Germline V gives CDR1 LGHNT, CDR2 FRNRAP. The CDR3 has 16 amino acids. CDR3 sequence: CASGRGQFGGADTQYF. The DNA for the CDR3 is TGTGCTAGTGGCCGAGGACAGTTTGGAGGGGCTGATACGCAGTATTTT. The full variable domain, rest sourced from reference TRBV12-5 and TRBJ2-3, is DARVTQTPRHKVTEMGQEVTMRCQPILGHNTVFWYRQTMMQGLELLAYFRNRAPLDDSGMPKDRFSAEMPDATLATLKIQPSEPRDSAVYFCASGRGQFGGADTQYFGPGTRLTVL.

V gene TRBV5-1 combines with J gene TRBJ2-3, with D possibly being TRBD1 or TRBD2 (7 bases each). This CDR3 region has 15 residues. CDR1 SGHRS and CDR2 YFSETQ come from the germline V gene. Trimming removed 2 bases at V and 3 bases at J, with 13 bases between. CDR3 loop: CASSFSRGGTDTQYF. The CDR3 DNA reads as TGCGCCAGCAGCTTTAGCAGGGGGGGGACAGATACGCAGTATTTT.